The 3 T cell receptor beta chains in this list originate from one sample, sequenced in a study of T cells in Graves' hyperthyroidism and ophthalmopathy. Amplification of TCR beta CDR3 regions used RNA as the template. The HTBI set primed first-round TCR CDR3 RT-PCR. TCRdb reprocessed the multiplex PCR reads via MiXCR and lists one record per CDR3 protein. The table has around 350,000 distinct CDR3 sequences, about 16% seen once; the top ten hold roughly 19%. Sequences were obtained from blood. These receptors were obtained from a woman aged 55-75 years with Graves' ophthalmopathy.

This clonotype has a count of ten or more. The chain recombines TRBV11-2 with TRBJ2-7; a possible D gene is TRBD1 (5 bases). Germline loops: CDR1 SGHAT, CDR2 FQNNGV. V was cut by 0 bases and J by 0 bases, with 9 bases left in between. This CDR3 comprises 15 residues. CDR3: CASSLEGASSYEQYF. In nucleotides, the CDR3 is TGTGCCAGCAGCTTAGAAGGGGCGAGCTCCTACGAGCAGTACTTC.

This clonotype has a count of ten or more. V and J are TRBV24-1 and TRBJ2-3; 9 bases line up with TRBD1. CDR3 length equals 16 residues. Unmatched junction bases numbered 7, after V lost 4 bases and J lost 3 bases. Germline lookup yields CDR1 KGHDR and CDR2 SFDVKD. The CDR3 sequence: CATSDPGQGSTDTQYF. CDR3 bases: TGTGCCACCAGTGACCCCGGACAGGGGTCGACAGATACGCAGTATTTT.

The V call is TRBV9, the J call TRBJ2-1, with 7 bases matching TRBD1. Trimming removed 4 bases from V and 6 bases from J; junction bases left unmatched: 16. Germline V gene sequence: CDR1 SGDLS, CDR2 YYNGEE. This CDR3 spans 17 amino acids. CDR3 residues: CASSKRQGIGRGNEQFF. The CDR3 region has the DNA TGTGCCAGCAGCAAAAGACAGGGAATCGGCAGAGGCAATGAGCAGTTCTTC.